Listed below are T cell receptor beta chains from one sample, sequenced in a study of blood T cell repertoires in COVID-19. The data were produced by immunoSEQ multiplex PCR, yet TCRdb's version contains in-frame clones alone and is incomplete. The sample carries fewer than 150,000 clones, about nine tenths recorded once. Sequencing was performed on peripheral blood. These receptors were taken from a human donor in a cohort sampled during active COVID-19. CDR3s include the opening cysteine and the closing phenylalanine or tryptophan. A D gene is named only where the DNA matches it firmly. Some rows mark clone size as missing; the rest say once, few, many or name a class of expanded clone.

V: TRBV18; D: TRBD1; J: TRBJ1-6; size: NA; CDR3: CASSPGQTNSPLHF
V: TRBV19; D: NA; J: TRBJ2-2; size: NA; CDR3: CASSPMNTGELFF
V: TRBV6-5; D: NA; J: TRBJ1-6; size: NA; CDR3: CASSFRQGNSPLHF
V: TRBV7-9; D: TRBD1; J: TRBJ1-5; size: few; CDR3: CASSSGQGDMQPQHF
V: TRBV28; D: TRBD1; J: TRBJ1-6; size: NA; CDR3: CASSFLTGGNSPLHF
V: TRBV18; D: NA; J: TRBJ1-1; size: NA; CDR3: CASSLEEAQNTEAFF
V: TRBV29-1; D: TRBD1; J: TRBJ1-2; size: NA; CDR3: CSVEEPRGNYGYTF
V: TRBV6-5; D: NA; J: TRBJ2-7; size: NA; CDR3: CASQEGNEQYF
V: TRBV3-1/TRBV3-2; D: TRBD1; J: TRBJ1-2; size: NA; CDR3: CASSPSHGTGGYGYTF
V: TRBV18; D: NA; J: TRBJ2-7; size: NA; CDR3: CASSSPGQPYEQYF
V: TRBV29-1; D: TRBD2; J: TRBJ2-1; size: NA; CDR3: CSVETSGVYNEQFF
V: TRBV12-3/TRBV12-4; D: TRBD2; J: TRBJ2-7; size: NA; CDR3: CASSAGGTYEQYF
V: TRBV9; D: TRBD2; J: TRBJ2-3; size: NA; CDR3: CASSVGLAGAYTDTQYF
V: TRBV5-1; D: NA; J: TRBJ2-5; size: NA; CDR3: CASSLAQAGRETQYF
V: TRBV10-3; D: TRBD2; J: TRBJ2-3; size: NA; CDR3: CAIRRTSDGTDTQYF
V: TRBV7-8; D: NA; J: TRBJ2-1; size: NA; CDR3: CASNNRLGEQFF
V: TRBV7-2; D: TRBD1; J: TRBJ2-7; size: NA; CDR3: CASSFGQATSYEQYF
V: TRBV12-3/TRBV12-4; D: TRBD2; J: TRBJ2-5; size: NA; CDR3: CASTPGGETQYF
V: TRBV7-2; D: TRBD1; J: TRBJ2-7; size: once; CDR3: CASSLTGGGYEQYF
V: TRBV10-3; D: TRBD2; J: TRBJ2-7; size: NA; CDR3: CATAQTGGVTYEQYF
V: TRBV3-1/TRBV3-2; D: NA; J: TRBJ2-2; size: once; CDR3: CASRFPADGGTGELFF
V: TRBV5-4; D: NA; J: TRBJ2-3; size: few; CDR3: CASTRRRAFTSTDTQYF
V: TRBV21-1; D: NA; J: TRBJ1-1; size: NA; CDR3: CASSKAYRVMNTEAFF
V: TRBV9; D: TRBD1; J: TRBJ2-7; size: NA; CDR3: CASSVEGTGVYEQYF
V: TRBV7-2; D: NA; J: TRBJ1-3; size: NA; CDR3: CASSLRTALSGNTIYF
V: TRBV2; D: NA; J: TRBJ1-1; size: NA; CDR3: CASKTDTEAFF
V: TRBV2; D: TRBD1; J: TRBJ2-7; size: NA; CDR3: CASRGTGEKNEQYF
V: TRBV6-2/TRBV6-3; D: NA; J: TRBJ1-5; size: NA; CDR3: CASSQGQPQHF
V: TRBV6-5; D: NA; J: TRBJ1-1; size: NA; CDR3: CASGRGSRTEAFF
V: TRBV2; D: NA; J: TRBJ2-5; size: NA; CDR3: CASRSQGLAGTQYF
V: TRBV7-2; D: TRBD1; J: TRBJ1-2; size: NA; CDR3: CASSLTVGGDGYGYTF
V: TRBV21-1; D: NA; J: TRBJ2-3; size: NA; CDR3: CASSLGRGQGLHTQYF
V: TRBV4-3; D: NA; J: TRBJ1-6; size: once; CDR3: CASSQGTRDNSPLHF
V: TRBV27; D: NA; J: TRBJ1-5; size: NA; CDR3: CASSFTNRNQPQHF
V: TRBV4-1; D: TRBD1; J: TRBJ1-5; size: NA; CDR3: CASSQEPDRAAPQHF
V: TRBV7-9; D: NA; J: TRBJ2-2; size: few; CDR3: CASSTNREANTGELFF
V: TRBV5-1; D: TRBD1; J: TRBJ1-1; size: once; CDR3: CASSSTGVPIAEAFF
V: TRBV12-3/TRBV12-4; D: NA; J: TRBJ1-2; size: NA; CDR3: CASSGRYGYTF
V: TRBV30; D: NA; J: TRBJ1-1; size: NA; CDR3: CAWAGRGVTEAFF
V: TRBV25-1; D: NA; J: TRBJ1-6; size: NA; CDR3: CASSQTGLRNNSPLHF
V: TRBV13; D: TRBD2; J: TRBJ2-5; size: NA; CDR3: CASSPAGGYQETQYF
V: TRBV5-8; D: NA; J: TRBJ1-5; size: NA; CDR3: CASGYQGYSNQPQHF
V: TRBV6-5; D: NA; J: TRBJ2-5; size: NA; CDR3: CASTVLLQETQYF
V: TRBV7-8; D: NA; J: TRBJ2-5; size: NA; CDR3: CASSPRETQYF
V: TRBV3-1/TRBV3-2; D: NA; J: TRBJ1-1; size: NA; CDR3: CASSPGFEHLGNTEAFF
V: TRBV7-3; D: TRBD2; J: TRBJ2-1; size: once; CDR3: CASSNSGGNYNEQFF
V: TRBV6-2/TRBV6-3; D: TRBD2; J: TRBJ2-1; size: NA; CDR3: CASSPLSGASQFF
V: TRBV19; D: TRBD1; J: TRBJ1-5; size: NA; CDR3: CASSRLLTGTNQPQHF
V: TRBV2; D: NA; J: TRBJ1-2; size: NA; CDR3: CASSTSQGRGGYTF
V: TRBV18; D: TRBD1; J: TRBJ2-5; size: NA; CDR3: CASSPGTGEETQYF
V: TRBV19; D: TRBD1; J: TRBJ1-5; size: once; CDR3: CASSNYLRDRETNQPQHF
V: TRBV3-1/TRBV3-2; D: TRBD2; J: TRBJ2-5; size: once; CDR3: CASAPSGGVETQYF
V: TRBV27; D: NA; J: TRBJ2-3; size: once; CDR3: CASSLGLLFSTDTQYF